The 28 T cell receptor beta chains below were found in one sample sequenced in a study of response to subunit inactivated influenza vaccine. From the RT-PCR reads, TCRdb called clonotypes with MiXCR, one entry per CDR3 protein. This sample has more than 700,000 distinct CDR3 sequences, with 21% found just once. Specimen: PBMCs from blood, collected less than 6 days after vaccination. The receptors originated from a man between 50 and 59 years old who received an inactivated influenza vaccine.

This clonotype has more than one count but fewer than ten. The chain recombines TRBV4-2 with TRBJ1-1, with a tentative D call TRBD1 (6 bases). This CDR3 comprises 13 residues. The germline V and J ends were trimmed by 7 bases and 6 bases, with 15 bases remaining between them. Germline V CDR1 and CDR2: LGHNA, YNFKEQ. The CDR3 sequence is CASTSYRDAEAFF. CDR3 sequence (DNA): TGTGCCAGCACGTCCTACAGGGACGCTGAAGCTTTCTTT.

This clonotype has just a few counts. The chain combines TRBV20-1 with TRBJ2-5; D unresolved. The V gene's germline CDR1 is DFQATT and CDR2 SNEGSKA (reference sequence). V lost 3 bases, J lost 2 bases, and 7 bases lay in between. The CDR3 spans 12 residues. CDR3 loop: CSARKKQETQYF. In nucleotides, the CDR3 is TGCAGTGCTAGGAAAAAACAAGAGACCCAGTACTTC.

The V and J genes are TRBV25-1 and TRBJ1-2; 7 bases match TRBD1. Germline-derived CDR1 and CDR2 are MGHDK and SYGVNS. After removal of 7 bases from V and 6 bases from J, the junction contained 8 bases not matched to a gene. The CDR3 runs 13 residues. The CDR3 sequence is CASTPETGNGYTF. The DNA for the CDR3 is TGTGCCAGCACCCCCGAGACAGGGAATGGCTACACCTTC.

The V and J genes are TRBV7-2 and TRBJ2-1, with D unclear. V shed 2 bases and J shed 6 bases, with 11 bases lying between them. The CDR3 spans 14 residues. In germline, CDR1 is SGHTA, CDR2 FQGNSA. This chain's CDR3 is CASSLPSRVNEQFF. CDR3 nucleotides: TGTGCCAGCAGCTTACCCTCTCGGGTCAATGAGCAGTTCTTC.

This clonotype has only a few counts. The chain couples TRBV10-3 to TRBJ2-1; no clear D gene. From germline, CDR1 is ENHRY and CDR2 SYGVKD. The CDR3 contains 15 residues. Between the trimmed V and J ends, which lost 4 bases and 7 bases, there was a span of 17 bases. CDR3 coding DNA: TGTGCCATCAGTGGACCTCTTGCCGCCCGAAATGAGCAGTTCTTC. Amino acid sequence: CAISGPLAARNEQFF.

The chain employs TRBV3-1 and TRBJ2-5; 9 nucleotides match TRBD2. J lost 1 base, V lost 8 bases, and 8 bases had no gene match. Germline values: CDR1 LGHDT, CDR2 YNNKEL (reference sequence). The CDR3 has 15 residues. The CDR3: CASGNSGGLQETQYF. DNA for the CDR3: TGTGCCAGCGGGAATAGCGGGGGACTCCAAGAGACCCAGTACTTC.

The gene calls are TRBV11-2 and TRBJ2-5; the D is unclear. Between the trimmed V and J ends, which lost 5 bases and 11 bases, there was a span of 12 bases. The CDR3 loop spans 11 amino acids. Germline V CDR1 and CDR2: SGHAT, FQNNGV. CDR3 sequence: CASSVDSLQYF. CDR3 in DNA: TGTGCCAGCAGCGTCGATAGTCTTCAGTACTTC.

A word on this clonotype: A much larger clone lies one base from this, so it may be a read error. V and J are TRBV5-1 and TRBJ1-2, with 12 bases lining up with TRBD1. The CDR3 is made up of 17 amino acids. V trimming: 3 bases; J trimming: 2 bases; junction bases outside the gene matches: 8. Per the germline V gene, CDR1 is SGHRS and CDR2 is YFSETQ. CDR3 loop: CASSWGQGARGNYGYTF. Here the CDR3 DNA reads TGCGCCAGCAGCTGGGGACAGGGGGCCAGGGGGAACTATGGCTACACCTTC.

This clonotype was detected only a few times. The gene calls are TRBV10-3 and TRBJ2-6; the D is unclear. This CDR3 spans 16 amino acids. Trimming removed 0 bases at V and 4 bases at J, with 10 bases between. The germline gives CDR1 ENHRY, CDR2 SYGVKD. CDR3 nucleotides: TGTGCCATCAGTGAGTCGAGGATGGCAGGGGCCAACGTCCTGACTTTC. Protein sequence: CAISESRMAGANVLTF.

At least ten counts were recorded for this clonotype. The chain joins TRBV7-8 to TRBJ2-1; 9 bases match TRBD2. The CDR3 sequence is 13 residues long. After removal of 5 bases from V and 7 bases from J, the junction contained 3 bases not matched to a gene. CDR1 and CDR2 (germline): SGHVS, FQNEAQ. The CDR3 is CASSLSGRNEQFF. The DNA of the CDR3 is TGTGCCAGCAGCCTTAGCGGGAGAAATGAGCAGTTCTTC.

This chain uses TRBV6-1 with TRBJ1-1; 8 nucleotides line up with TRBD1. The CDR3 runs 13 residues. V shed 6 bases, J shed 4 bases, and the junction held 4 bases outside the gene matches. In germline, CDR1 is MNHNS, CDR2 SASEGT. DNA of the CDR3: TGTGCCAGCAGGAGACAGGGGTCCACTGAAGCTTTCTTT. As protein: CASRRQGSTEAFF.

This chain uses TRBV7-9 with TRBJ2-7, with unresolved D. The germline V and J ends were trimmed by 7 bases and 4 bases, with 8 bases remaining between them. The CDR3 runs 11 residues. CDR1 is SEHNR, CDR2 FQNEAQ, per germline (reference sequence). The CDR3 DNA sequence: TGTGCCAGCACTTCAGAGTACGAGCAGTACTTC. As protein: CASTSEYEQYF.

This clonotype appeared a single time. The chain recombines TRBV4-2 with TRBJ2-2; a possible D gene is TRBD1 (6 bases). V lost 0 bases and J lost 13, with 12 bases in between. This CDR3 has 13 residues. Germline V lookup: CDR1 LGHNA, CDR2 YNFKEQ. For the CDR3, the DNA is TGTGCCAGCAGCCAAGATGGGGGCCTGAGGCTGTTTTTT. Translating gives CASSQDGGLRLFF.

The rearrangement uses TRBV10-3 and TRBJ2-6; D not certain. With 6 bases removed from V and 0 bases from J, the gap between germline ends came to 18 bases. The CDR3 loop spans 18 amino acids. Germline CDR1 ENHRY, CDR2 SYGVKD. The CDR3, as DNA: TGTGCCATCAGCCCCGGGCTTCTCTGCAGCTCTGGGGCCAACGTCCTGACTTTC. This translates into CAISPGLLCSSGANVLTF.

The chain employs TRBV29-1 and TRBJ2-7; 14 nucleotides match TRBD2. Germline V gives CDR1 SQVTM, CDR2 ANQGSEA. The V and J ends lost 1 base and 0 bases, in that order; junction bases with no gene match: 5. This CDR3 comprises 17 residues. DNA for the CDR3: TGCAGCGTTGAAGGTGGGACTAGCGGGGGCCTCTCCTACGAGCAGTACTTC. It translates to CSVEGGTSGGLSYEQYF.

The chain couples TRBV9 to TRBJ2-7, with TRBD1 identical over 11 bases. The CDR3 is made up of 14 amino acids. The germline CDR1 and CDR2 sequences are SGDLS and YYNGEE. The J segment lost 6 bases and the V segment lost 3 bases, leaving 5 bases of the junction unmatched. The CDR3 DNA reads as TGTGCCAGCAGCGCCTCCGGGACAGGGGGCGAGCAGTACTTC. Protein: CASSASGTGGEQYF.

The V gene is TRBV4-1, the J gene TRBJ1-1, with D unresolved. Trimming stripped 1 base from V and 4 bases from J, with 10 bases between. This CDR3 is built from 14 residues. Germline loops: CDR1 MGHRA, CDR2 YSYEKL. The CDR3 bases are TGCGCCAGCAGCCAAGGGCGGAAGAGCACTGAAGCTTTCTTT. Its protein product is CASSQGRKSTEAFF.

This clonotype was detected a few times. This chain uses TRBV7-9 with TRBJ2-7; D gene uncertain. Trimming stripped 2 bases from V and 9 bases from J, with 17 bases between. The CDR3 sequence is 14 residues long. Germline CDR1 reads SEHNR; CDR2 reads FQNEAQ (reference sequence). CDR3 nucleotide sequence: TGTGCCAGCAGCTTAAGTGGGTTCCCGGGCGGGCAGTACTTC. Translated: CASSLSGFPGGQYF.

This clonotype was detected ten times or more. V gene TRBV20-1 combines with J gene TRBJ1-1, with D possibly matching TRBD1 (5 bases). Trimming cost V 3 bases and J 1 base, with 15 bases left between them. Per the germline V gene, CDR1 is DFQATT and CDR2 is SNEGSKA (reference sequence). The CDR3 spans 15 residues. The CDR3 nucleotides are TGCAGTGCTAGGTCAGTTCTAACAGGGAACACTGAAGCTTTCTTT. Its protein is CSARSVLTGNTEAFF.

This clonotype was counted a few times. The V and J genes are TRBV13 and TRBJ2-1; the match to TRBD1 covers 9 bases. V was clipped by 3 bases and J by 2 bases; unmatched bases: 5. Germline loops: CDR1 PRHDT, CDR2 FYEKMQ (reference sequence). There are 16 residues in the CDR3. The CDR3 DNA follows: TGTGCCAGCAGCTTCGCCGGGACAGGGCCCTACAATGAGCAGTTCTTC. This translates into CASSFAGTGPYNEQFF.

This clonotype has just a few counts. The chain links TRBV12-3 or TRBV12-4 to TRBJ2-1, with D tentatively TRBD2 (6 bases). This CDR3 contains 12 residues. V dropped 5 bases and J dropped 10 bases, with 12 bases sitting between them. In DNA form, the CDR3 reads TGTGCCAGCAGTATAAGCGGGCTAGAGCAGTTCTTC. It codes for CASSISGLEQFF.

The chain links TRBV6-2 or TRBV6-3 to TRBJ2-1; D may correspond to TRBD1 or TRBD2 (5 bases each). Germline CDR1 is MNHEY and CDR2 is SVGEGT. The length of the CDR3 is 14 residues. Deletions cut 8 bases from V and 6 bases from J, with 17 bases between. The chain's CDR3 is CASQLLRGGNEQFF. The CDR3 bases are TGTGCCAGCCAACTCCTACGTGGGGGCAATGAGCAGTTCTTC.

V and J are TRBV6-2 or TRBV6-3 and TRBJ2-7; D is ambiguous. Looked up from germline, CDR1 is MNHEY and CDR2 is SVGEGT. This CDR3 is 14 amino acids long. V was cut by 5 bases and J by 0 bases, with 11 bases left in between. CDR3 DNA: TGTGCCAGCAGTCCGACCCCGGACTCCTACGAGCAGTACTTC. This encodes CASSPTPDSYEQYF.

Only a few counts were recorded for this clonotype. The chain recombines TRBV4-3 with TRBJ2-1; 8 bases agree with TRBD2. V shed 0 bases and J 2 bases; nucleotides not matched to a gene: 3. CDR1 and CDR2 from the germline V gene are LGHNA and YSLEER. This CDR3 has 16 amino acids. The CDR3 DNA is TGCGCCAGCAGCCAAGATATTAGCGGGGCCTACAATGAGCAGTTCTTC. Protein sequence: CASSQDISGAYNEQFF.

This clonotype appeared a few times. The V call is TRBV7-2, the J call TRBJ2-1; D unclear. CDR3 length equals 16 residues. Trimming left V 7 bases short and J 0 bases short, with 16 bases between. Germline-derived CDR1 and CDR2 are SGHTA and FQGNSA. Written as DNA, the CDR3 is TGTGCCAGCAATCTGTATTCTACCAGCTCCTACAATGAGCAGTTCTTC. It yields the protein CASNLYSTSSYNEQFF.

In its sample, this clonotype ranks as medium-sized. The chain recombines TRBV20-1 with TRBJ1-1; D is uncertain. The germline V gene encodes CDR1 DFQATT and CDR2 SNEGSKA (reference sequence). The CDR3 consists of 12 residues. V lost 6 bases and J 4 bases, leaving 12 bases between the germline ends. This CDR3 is CSAVPMRTEAFF. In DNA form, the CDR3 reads TGCAGTGCAGTGCCGATGCGCACTGAAGCTTTCTTT.

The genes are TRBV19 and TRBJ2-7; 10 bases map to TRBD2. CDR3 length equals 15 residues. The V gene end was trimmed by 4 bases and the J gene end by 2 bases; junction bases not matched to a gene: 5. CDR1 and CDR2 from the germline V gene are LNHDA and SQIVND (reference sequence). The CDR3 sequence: CASSTGLARTYEQYF. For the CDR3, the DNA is TGTGCCAGTAGTACGGGACTAGCGCGCACCTACGAGCAGTACTTC.

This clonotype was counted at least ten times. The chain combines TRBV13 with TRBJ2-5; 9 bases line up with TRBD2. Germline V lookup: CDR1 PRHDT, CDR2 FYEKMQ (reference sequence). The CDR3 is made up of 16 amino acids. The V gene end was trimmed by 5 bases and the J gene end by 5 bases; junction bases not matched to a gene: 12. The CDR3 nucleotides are TGTGCCAGCAGCCTTCCAGCTAGCGGGGAGGATGAGACCCAGTACTTC. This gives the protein CASSLPASGEDETQYF. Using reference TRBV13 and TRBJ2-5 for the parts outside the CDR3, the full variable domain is AAGVIQSPRHLIKEKRETATLKCYPIPRHDTVYWYQQGPGQDPQFLISFYEKMQSDKGSIPDRFSAQQFSDYHSELNMSSLELGDSALYFCASSLPASGEDETQYFGPGTRLLVL.